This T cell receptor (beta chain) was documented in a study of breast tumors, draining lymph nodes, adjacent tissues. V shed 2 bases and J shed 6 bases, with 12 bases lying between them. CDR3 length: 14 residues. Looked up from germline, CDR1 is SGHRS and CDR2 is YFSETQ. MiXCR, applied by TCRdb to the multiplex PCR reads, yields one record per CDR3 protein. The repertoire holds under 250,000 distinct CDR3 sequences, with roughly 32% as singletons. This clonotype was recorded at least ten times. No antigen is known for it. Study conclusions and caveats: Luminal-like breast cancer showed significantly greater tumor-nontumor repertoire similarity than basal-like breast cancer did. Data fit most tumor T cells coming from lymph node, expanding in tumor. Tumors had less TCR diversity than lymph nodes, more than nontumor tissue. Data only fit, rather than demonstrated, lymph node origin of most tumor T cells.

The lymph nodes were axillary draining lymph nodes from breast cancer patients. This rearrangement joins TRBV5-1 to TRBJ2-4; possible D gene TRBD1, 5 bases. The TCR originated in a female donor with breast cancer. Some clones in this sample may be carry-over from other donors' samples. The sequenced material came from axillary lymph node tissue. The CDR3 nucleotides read TGCGCCAGCAGCTTTGGGGCAGAGCTAAACATTCAGTACTTC. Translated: CASSFGAELNIQYF.